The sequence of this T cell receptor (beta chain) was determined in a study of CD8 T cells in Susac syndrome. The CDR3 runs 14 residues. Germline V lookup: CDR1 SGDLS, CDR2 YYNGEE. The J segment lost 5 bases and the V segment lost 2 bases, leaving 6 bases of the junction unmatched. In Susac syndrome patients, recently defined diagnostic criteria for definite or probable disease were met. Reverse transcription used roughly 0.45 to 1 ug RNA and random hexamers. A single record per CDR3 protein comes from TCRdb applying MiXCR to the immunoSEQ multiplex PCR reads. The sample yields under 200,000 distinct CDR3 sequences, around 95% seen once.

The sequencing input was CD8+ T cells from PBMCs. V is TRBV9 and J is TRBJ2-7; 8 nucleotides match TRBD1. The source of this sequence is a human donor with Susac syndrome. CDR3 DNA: TGTGCCAGCAGCGTTCAGGGGGCTTCCGACGAGCAGTACTTC. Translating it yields CASSVQGASDEQYF.